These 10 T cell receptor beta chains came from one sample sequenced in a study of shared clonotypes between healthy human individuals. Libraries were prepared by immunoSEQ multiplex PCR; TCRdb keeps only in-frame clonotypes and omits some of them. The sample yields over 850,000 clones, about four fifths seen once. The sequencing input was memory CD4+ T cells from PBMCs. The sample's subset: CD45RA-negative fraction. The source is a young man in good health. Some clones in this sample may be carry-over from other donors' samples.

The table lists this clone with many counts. The DNA for the CDR3 is TGTGCCAGCAGCTCAAAGAGGGGGGTGGAGGAGCAGTACTTC. It translates to CASSSKRGVEEQYF. The V gene is TRBV7-2, the J gene TRBJ2-7; D possibly matches TRBD1 or TRBD2 (6 bases each). Trimming left V 4 bases short and J 7 bases short, with 17 bases between. This CDR3 has 14 amino acids. The V gene's germline CDR1 is SGHTA and CDR2 FQGNSA.

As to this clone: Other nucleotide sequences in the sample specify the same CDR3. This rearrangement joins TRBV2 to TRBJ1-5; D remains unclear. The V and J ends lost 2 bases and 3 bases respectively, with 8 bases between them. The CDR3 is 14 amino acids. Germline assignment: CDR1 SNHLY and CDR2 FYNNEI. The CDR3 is CASSETGYNQPQHF. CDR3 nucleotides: TGTGCCAGCAGTGAAACGGGGTACAATCAGCCCCAGCATTTT.

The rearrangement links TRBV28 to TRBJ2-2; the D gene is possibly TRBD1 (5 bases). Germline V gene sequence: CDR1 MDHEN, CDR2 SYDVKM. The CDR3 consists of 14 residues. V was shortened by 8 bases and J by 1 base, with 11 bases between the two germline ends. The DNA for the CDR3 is TGTGCCAGCGGAACAGGTTTGAACACCGGGGAGCTGTTTTTT. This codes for CASGTGLNTGELFF.

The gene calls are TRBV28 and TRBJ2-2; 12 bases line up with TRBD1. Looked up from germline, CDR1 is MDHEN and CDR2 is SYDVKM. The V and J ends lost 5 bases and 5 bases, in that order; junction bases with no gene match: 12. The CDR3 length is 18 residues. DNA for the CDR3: TGTGCCAGCAGTCCCGCCGGGACAGGGGGCGCGGTAACCGGGGAGCTGTTTTTT. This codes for CASSPAGTGGAVTGELFF.

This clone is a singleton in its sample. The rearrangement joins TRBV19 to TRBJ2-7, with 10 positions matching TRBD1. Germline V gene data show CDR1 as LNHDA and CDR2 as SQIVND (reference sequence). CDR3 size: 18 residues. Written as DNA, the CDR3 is TGTGCTACACCTGCTAACATGTGGGGGACAGGGGAGGCCTACGAGCAGTACTTC. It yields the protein CATPANMWGTGEAYEQYF.

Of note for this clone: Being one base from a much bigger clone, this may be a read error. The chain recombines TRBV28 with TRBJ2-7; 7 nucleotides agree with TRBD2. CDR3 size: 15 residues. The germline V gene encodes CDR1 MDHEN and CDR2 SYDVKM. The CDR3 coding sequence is TGTGTCAGCAGTTTAGGGGTAGCGGGTTACTACGAGCAGTACTTC. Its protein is CVSSLGVAGYYEQYF.

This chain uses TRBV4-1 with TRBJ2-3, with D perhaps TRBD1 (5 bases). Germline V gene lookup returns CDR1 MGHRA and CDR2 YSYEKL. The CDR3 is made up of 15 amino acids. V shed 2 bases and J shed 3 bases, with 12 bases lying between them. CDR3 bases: TGCGCCAGCAGCCAATTCCATGGGGCAACAGATACGCAGTATTTT. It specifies CASSQFHGATDTQYF.

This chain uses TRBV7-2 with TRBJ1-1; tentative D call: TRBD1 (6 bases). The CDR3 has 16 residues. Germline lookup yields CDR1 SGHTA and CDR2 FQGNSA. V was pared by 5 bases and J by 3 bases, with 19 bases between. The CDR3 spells CASSPMTRGWDTEAFF. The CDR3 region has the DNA TGTGCCAGCAGCCCCATGACCAGGGGCTGGGACACTGAAGCTTTCTTT.

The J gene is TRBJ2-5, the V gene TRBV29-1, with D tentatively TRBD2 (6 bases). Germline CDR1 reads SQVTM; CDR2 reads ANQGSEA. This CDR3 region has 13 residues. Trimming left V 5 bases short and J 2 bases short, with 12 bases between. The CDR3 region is CSVRGLYQETQYF. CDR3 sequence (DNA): TGCAGCGTTCGAGGACTATATCAAGAGACCCAGTACTTC.

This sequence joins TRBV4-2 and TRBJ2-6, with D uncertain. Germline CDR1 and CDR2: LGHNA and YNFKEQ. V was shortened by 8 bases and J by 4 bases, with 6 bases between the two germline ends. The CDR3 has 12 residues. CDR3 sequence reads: CASRSGANVLTF. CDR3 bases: TGTGCCAGCCGGTCCGGGGCCAACGTCCTGACTTTC.